This T cell receptor beta chain was sequenced in a study of cytomegalovirus exposure and HLA in healthy donors. A remark on this clone: Its antigen is as yet unknown.

Germline CDR1 is SEHNR and CDR2 is FQNEAQ (reference sequence). V lost 6 bases to trimming and J lost 3 bases; unmatched junction nucleotides: 7. The CDR3 runs 14 residues. Sequencing used immunoSEQ multiplex PCR; TCRdb keeps in-frame clones, though not all of them. The table shows about 58,000 clones, with 90% occurring only once. Study-wide results and limits: The majority of TCR sequences were rare, yet some public TCRs appeared in many donors.

The donors were part of the validation cohort, which consisted of over a hundred subjects and was separate from the first cohort of several hundred subjects. The V gene is TRBV7-9, the J gene TRBJ1-2; TRBD1 agrees at 7 bases. Material: PBMCs. The TCR was taken from a man younger than 35 in good health and CMV-seronegative. CDR3 DNA sequence: TGTGCCAGCAGAAGACAGGGCAAGCACTATGGCTACACCTTC. Protein: CASRRQGKHYGYTF.